This entry lists 5 T cell receptor beta chains sequenced from one sample in a study of cytomegalovirus exposure and HLA in healthy donors. The PCR ran on 60 Vbeta and 13 Jbeta primers. The data were produced by immunoSEQ multiplex PCR, yet TCRdb's version contains in-frame clones alone and is incomplete. The repertoire holds some 94,000 clones, with 60% to 80% as singletons. The specimen was PBMCs. Receptor source: a middle-aged man in good health and CMV-seronegative.

The V call is TRBV28, the J call TRBJ2-6; TRBD1 agrees at 7 bases. The CDR3 extends over 19 amino acids. Germline loops: CDR1 MDHEN, CDR2 SYDVKM. V lost 2 bases to trimming and J lost 1 base; unmatched junction nucleotides: 11. CDR3 protein: CASSLGPGQSTSGANVLTF. The CDR3 nucleotides are TGTGCCAGCAGTTTAGGACCGGGACAGTCTACTTCTGGGGCCAACGTCCTGACTTTC.

The V gene is TRBV7-3, the J gene TRBJ2-7; tentatively, D is TRBD2 (6 bases). V was shortened by 5 bases and J by 6 bases, with 14 bases between the two germline ends. The germline gives CDR1 SGHTA, CDR2 FQGTGA. This CDR3 is 13 amino acids long. The CDR3 DNA reads TGTGCCAGCAGCATGCTAACCGGGGGCGAGCAGTACTTC. Amino acids: CASSMLTGGEQYF.

The chain uses TRBV14 and TRBJ1-2; 9 nucleotides align to TRBD1. This CDR3 region has 16 residues. Germline loops: CDR1 SGHDN, CDR2 FVKESK. The V and J ends lost 1 base and 4 bases, in that order; junction bases with no gene match: 7. The CDR3 loop is CASSQGDRVEAYGYTF. CDR3 bases: TGTGCCAGCAGCCAAGGGGACAGGGTAGAGGCCTATGGCTACACCTTC.

V and J are TRBV18 and TRBJ2-7, with D possibly being TRBD1 (6 bases). The CDR3 loop spans 20 amino acids. V was pared by 7 bases and J by 2 bases, with 33 bases between. Germline CDR1 reads KGHSH; CDR2 reads LQKENI. The CDR3 coding sequence is TGTGCCAGCTGTTTGGGCACACAAACGATGAACAGGGCTACCCCCTACGAGCAGTACTTC. Translated: CASCLGTQTMNRATPYEQYF.

The chain links TRBV5-1 to TRBJ1-5; TRBD1 might be the D (5 bases). Between the trimmed V and J ends, which lost 4 bases and 0 bases, there was a span of 17 bases. Germline CDR1 and CDR2: SGHRS and YFSETQ. The CDR3 length is 17 residues. The chain's CDR3 is CASSPTPGGGSNQPQHF. The CDR3 DNA reads as TGCGCCAGCAGCCCCACTCCCGGCGGGGGTAGCAATCAGCCCCAGCATTTT.